These 27 T cell receptor beta chains originate from one sample sequenced in a study of T cells in Graves' hyperthyroidism and ophthalmopathy. The investigators amplified TCR beta CDR3 regions from RNA transcripts. The study used the HTBI primer set for a first-round RT-PCR of the TCR CDR3. TCRdb recomputed calls from the multiplex PCR reads with MiXCR, one row per CDR3 protein. The profile shows about 400,000 distinct CDR3 sequences, around 15% of them singletons. Sequencing used blood. These receptors were collected from a woman younger than 35 with Graves' hyperthyroidism.

This clonotype came up many times. This chain joins TRBV20-1 and TRBJ2-1, with a weak D call TRBD2 (6 bases). V shed 0 bases and J shed 5 bases, with 11 bases lying between them. The germline V gene encodes CDR1 DFQATT and CDR2 SNEGSKA (reference sequence). The CDR3 is made up of 14 amino acids. This CDR3 reads CSARDAREHNEQFF. CDR3 nucleotide sequence: TGCAGTGCTAGAGATGCGCGGGAACACAATGAGCAGTTCTTC.

This sequence joins TRBV7-3 and TRBJ2-1; D remains ambiguous. CDR3 length: 13 residues. V shed 3 bases and J shed 8 bases, with 11 bases lying between them. Germline CDR1 reads SGHTA; CDR2 reads FQGTGA. As DNA, the CDR3 is TGTGCCAGCAGCTTGGCTATTCGCGATGAGCAGTTCTTC. It yields the protein CASSLAIRDEQFF. The full variable domain, rest sourced from reference TRBV7-3 and TRBJ2-1, is GAGVSQTPSNKVTEKGKYVELRCDPISGHTALYWYRQSLGQGPEFLIYFQGTGAADDSGLPNDRFFAVRPEGSVSTLKIQRTERGDSAVYLCASSLAIRDEQFFGPGTRLTVL.

This clonotype was recorded at least ten times. The chain is built from TRBV28 and TRBJ2-3; TRBD1 might be the D (6 bases). CDR1 and CDR2 from the germline V gene are MDHEN and SYDVKM. Trimming took 6 bases from V and 2 from J, leaving 12 bases between them. This CDR3 contains 14 residues. CDR3 loop: CASRQGFYTDTQYF. The CDR3 DNA reads as TGTGCCAGCAGGCAGGGGTTCTACACAGATACGCAGTATTTT.

In its sample, this clonotype was seen a few times. For the CDR3, the DNA is TGTGCCAGCAGCCCGAGGACTAGCGTCAAGACGAACACAGATACGCAGTATTTT. Translated: CASSPRTSVKTNTDTQYF. The chain recombines TRBV9 with TRBJ2-3, with 9 bases fitting TRBD2. The CDR3 has 18 amino acids. J gave up 2 bases and V 4 bases, and 14 bases lay outside the gene matches. Looked up from germline, CDR1 is SGDLS and CDR2 is YYNGEE.

This clonotype was seen many times. This rearrangement joins TRBV20-1 to TRBJ2-1; D is unresolved. This CDR3 has 14 residues. V was trimmed by 3 bases and J by 7 bases, leaving 16 bases between them. Germline assignment: CDR1 DFQATT and CDR2 SNEGSKA (reference sequence). CDR3 in amino acids: CSARGWRFMNEQFF. CDR3 coding DNA: TGCAGTGCTAGGGGGTGGCGGTTTATGAATGAGCAGTTCTTC.

This clonotype was seen a handful of times. V usage is TRBV20-1 and J usage is TRBJ1-2; D not resolved. The CDR3 is made up of 11 amino acids. The V gene lost 3 bases and the J gene lost 10 bases, with 12 bases spanning the gap. CDR1 is DFQATT, CDR2 SNEGSKA, per germline (reference sequence). CDR3: CSASSAADYTF. CDR3 DNA sequence: TGCAGTGCTAGTTCCGCAGCAGACTACACCTTC.

At least ten counts were recorded for this clonotype. The rearrangement uses TRBV28 and TRBJ1-1, with D possibly being TRBD1 (5 bases). Trimming stripped 4 bases from V and 6 bases from J, with 9 bases between. The CDR3 loop spans 12 amino acids. Germline V gene sequence: CDR1 MDHEN, CDR2 SYDVKM. The CDR3 DNA reads as TGTGCCAGCAGTTACCCAGGGTCTGAAGCTTTCTTT. Translating gives CASSYPGSEAFF.

There are many counts of this clonotype. V usage is TRBV11-2 and J usage is TRBJ2-3, with D perhaps TRBD1 (6 bases). Germline values: CDR1 SGHAT, CDR2 FQNNGV. The germline V and J ends were trimmed by 0 bases and 10 bases, with 11 bases remaining between them. CDR3 length equals 13 residues. The CDR3 protein is CASSLEGASAQYF. In DNA form, the CDR3 reads TGTGCCAGCAGCTTAGAGGGGGCGTCGGCGCAGTATTTT.

This clonotype was recorded many times. The V gene is TRBV3-1, the J gene TRBJ1-4; D unresolved. CDR3 length: 14 residues. Germline V gives CDR1 LGHDT, CDR2 YNNKEL (reference sequence). V was pared by 1 base and J by 7 bases, with 10 bases between. CDR3 loop: CASSQGSQTEKLFF. The CDR3 DNA sequence: TGTGCCAGCAGCCAAGGGAGCCAAACTGAAAAACTGTTTTTT.

The chain employs TRBV19 and TRBJ1-5; weak D call: TRBD1 (6 bases). Germline CDR1 is LNHDA and CDR2 is SQIVND (reference sequence). The CDR3 has 16 amino acids. Trimming left V 4 bases short and J 0 bases short, with 13 bases between. The CDR3 is CASSTTGTSSNQPQHF. The CDR3 nucleotides read TGTGCCAGTAGTACAACCGGGACATCTAGCAATCAGCCCCAGCATTTT.

Ten or more counts support this clonotype. The V and J genes are TRBV6-1 and TRBJ1-5; D is possibly TRBD1 (6 bases). The CDR3 has 16 amino acids. Germline V gene data show CDR1 as MNHNS and CDR2 as SASEGT. V lost 4 bases and J lost 0, with 13 bases in between. The CDR3 reads CASSAPLGGSNQPQHF. The CDR3 bases are TGTGCCAGCAGTGCCCCTTTAGGGGGTAGCAATCAGCCCCAGCATTTT.

This clonotype was seen at least ten times. The V call is TRBV27, the J call TRBJ2-2; 8 nucleotides match TRBD1. This CDR3 has 17 amino acids. J lost 5 bases, V lost 3 bases, and 11 bases had no gene match. In germline, CDR1 is MNHEY, CDR2 SMNVEV (reference sequence). CDR3 loop: CASSLDRDRPKTGELFF. CDR3 nucleotide sequence: TGTGCCAGCAGTTTGGACCGGGACAGGCCTAAGACCGGGGAGCTGTTTTTT.

The chain links TRBV28 to TRBJ1-1; TRBD1 matches 9 bases. J gave up 2 bases and V 5 bases, and 6 bases lay outside the gene matches. The CDR3 contains 15 residues. Germline loops: CDR1 MDHEN, CDR2 SYDVKM. The CDR3 here is CASSPTGGRNTEAFF. CDR3 DNA sequence: TGTGCCAGCAGTCCGACAGGGGGTCGCAACACTGAAGCTTTCTTT.

This clonotype came up many times. The gene calls are TRBV6-1 and TRBJ1-1; D gene ambiguous. The CDR3 has 12 amino acids. V was pared by 4 bases and J by 2 bases, with 5 bases between. Per the germline V gene, CDR1 is MNHNS and CDR2 is SASEGT. CDR3 amino acids: CASSGPNTEAFF. In DNA, the CDR3 is TGTGCCAGCAGTGGCCCAAACACTGAAGCTTTCTTT.

This clonotype was found a few times. V is TRBV24-1 and J is TRBJ2-4, with D tentatively TRBD1 (5 bases). This CDR3 is 13 amino acids long. CDR1 and CDR2 from the germline V gene are KGHDR and SFDVKD. V shed 4 bases and J shed 6 bases, with 9 bases lying between them. The CDR3, as DNA: TGTGCCACCAGTGAAGGCGACAGAAACATTCAGTACTTC. As protein: CATSEGDRNIQYF.

In its sample, this clonotype was seen a few times. This chain connects TRBV6-2 or TRBV6-3 to TRBJ1-1; 12 nucleotides match TRBD1. The CDR3 is made up of 16 amino acids. V lost 5 bases, J lost 5 bases, and 9 bases stayed unmatched. Looked up from germline, CDR1 is MNHEY and CDR2 is SVGEGT. CDR3 nucleotide sequence: TGTGCCAGCAGTCCGACCGGGACAGGGGGCTTAACTGAAGCTTTCTTT. The encoded protein is CASSPTGTGGLTEAFF.

This sequence joins TRBV5-1 and TRBJ1-2; D unclear. The V gene's germline CDR1 is SGHRS and CDR2 YFSETQ. V shed 2 bases and J shed 0 bases, with 11 bases lying between them. This CDR3 is 15 amino acids long. The CDR3 reads CASSLTYGTNYGYTF. The CDR3 nucleotides read TGCGCCAGCAGCTTAACCTACGGTACTAACTATGGCTACACCTTC.

This clonotype occurred many times. The CDR3 here is CASETTTGANYGYTF. The CDR3 DNA reads TGTGCCAGCGAGACGACGACAGGAGCTAACTATGGCTACACCTTC. The J gene is TRBJ1-2, the V gene TRBV19; a possible D gene is TRBD1 (6 bases). This CDR3 region has 15 residues. Trimming cost V 9 bases and J 0 bases, with 17 bases left between them. Germline V gene sequence: CDR1 LNHDA, CDR2 SQIVND (reference sequence).

This clonotype occurred many times. V usage is TRBV11-2 and J usage is TRBJ2-2, with 10 bases fitting TRBD1. CDR3 length: 15 residues. Trimming removed 4 bases from V and 1 base from J; junction bases left unmatched: 0. Germline V gene sequence: CDR1 SGHAT, CDR2 FQNNGV. DNA for the CDR3: TGTGCCAGCAGCTGGGACAGGGGGAACACCGGGGAGCTGTTTTTT. Protein sequence: CASSWDRGNTGELFF.

The chain carries TRBV19 and TRBJ1-1; TRBD1 is a possible D gene (5 bases). This CDR3 has 16 amino acids. In germline, CDR1 is LNHDA, CDR2 SQIVND (reference sequence). Trimming removed 5 bases at V and 1 base at J, with 17 bases between. The CDR3 coding sequence is TGTGCCAGTAGTGTAGGGGCCGACAGCCGGAACACTGAAGCTTTCTTT. Its translation is CASSVGADSRNTEAFF.

This clonotype has ten or more counts. This rearrangement joins TRBV24-1 to TRBJ2-3; D perhaps matches TRBD1 (6 bases). This CDR3 spans 15 amino acids. V shed 9 bases and J shed 1 base, with 16 bases lying between them. Germline CDR1 reads KGHDR; CDR2 reads SFDVKD. Here the CDR3 DNA reads TGTGCCACCGGGGGCGTCATAGGTGGCACAGATACGCAGTATTTT. Protein: CATGGVIGGTDTQYF.

This clonotype was seen more than once but under ten times. The chain is built from TRBV3-1 and TRBJ1-3; D gene unclear. Trimming cost V 1 base and J 1 base, with 8 bases left between them. CDR1 LGHDT and CDR2 YNNKEL come from the germline V gene (reference sequence). This CDR3 has 15 amino acids. In nucleotides, the CDR3 is TGTGCCAGCAGCCAAGGCAGTTTGTCTGGAAACACCATATATTTT. Translating it yields CASSQGSLSGNTIYF.

This clonotype was recorded at least ten times. The chain joins TRBV11-2 to TRBJ1-2; possibly TRBD1 for D (5 bases). Germline CDR1 reads SGHAT; CDR2 reads FQNNGV. Trimming removed 3 bases from V and 8 bases from J, with 10 bases in between. This CDR3 contains 12 residues. The chain's CDR3 is CASSFDAGGYTF. DNA of the CDR3: TGTGCCAGCAGCTTTGATGCAGGGGGCTACACCTTC.

This clonotype was counted between two and nine times. The chain employs TRBV5-6 and TRBJ2-2; 10 bases align to TRBD1. The CDR3 consists of 16 residues. The germline CDR1 and CDR2 sequences are SGHDT and YYEEEE. Trimming cost V 2 bases and J 2 bases; bases outside gene matches: 3. CDR3 residues: CASSFGQGDNTGELFF. The CDR3 nucleotides are TGTGCCAGCAGCTTTGGACAGGGGGACAACACCGGGGAGCTGTTTTTT.

This clonotype was observed at least ten times. The chain is built from TRBV28 and TRBJ2-1; D unresolved. The CDR3 loop spans 15 amino acids. V was cut by 5 bases and J by 2 bases, with 13 bases left in between. CDR1 and CDR2 (germline): MDHEN, SYDVKM. CDR3 nucleotide sequence: TGTGCCAGCAGTCCCAGTGGGCTAGCCTACAATGAGCAGTTCTTC. This encodes CASSPSGLAYNEQFF.

The chain couples TRBV18 to TRBJ2-7; D is possibly TRBD1 or TRBD2 (5 bases each). The germline V and J ends were trimmed by 6 bases and 6 bases, with 21 bases remaining between them. Germline loops: CDR1 KGHSH, CDR2 LQKENI. This CDR3 contains 15 residues. CDR3 sequence: CASSPGQGESSEQYF. The DNA of the CDR3 is TGTGCCAGCTCCCCCGGGCAGGGAGAGTCTTCCGAGCAGTACTTC.

Ten or more counts support this clonotype. The V gene is TRBV12-3 or TRBV12-4, the J gene TRBJ2-1, with unresolved D. The V gene lost 5 bases and the J gene lost 3 bases, with 14 bases spanning the gap. The CDR3 sequence is 15 residues long. DNA of the CDR3: TGTGCCAGCAGTAGCCGAACGCAACTCTACAATGAGCAGTTCTTC. Encoded protein: CASSSRTQLYNEQFF.